The clone carrying this T cell receptor (beta chain) was detected only once. The antigen remains undetermined. Only in-frame clones appear in the TCRdb table, and some are missing; sequencing was by immunoSEQ multiplex PCR. This table holds 70,000 to 75,000 clones, approximately 80% found once. The sample is drawn from a study of PD-L1 blockade in urothelial cancer. Overall study: As for prior chemotherapy regimens, patients had received 0 to 3. Across blood samples, T cells had a median count of 141,255. Whole-study results and caveats: Durable benefit accompanied greater 3-week expansion of tumor-associated blood clones.

With V trimmed by 6 bases and J by 7 bases, 7 bases remained unmatched. The CDR3 runs to 13 residues. Germline V gene lookup returns CDR1 SNHLY and CDR2 FYNNEI. The receptor's source is a man in his 70s with urothelial cancer. The J gene is TRBJ2-7, the V gene TRBV2; 9 bases map to TRBD1. Sequencing was performed on PBMCs, taken around atezolizumab (anti-PD-L1) treatment. In DNA form, the CDR3 reads TGTGCCAGCAGCCAAACGGGACAGGGAGAGCAGTACTTC. Protein sequence: CASSQTGQGEQYF. Full variable domain (remainder filled in from reference TRBV2 and TRBJ2-7): EPEVTQTPSHQVTQMGQEVILRCVPISNHLYFYWYRQILGQKVEFLVSFYNNEISEKSEIFDDQFSVERPDGSNFTLKIRSTKLEDSAMYFCASSQTGQGEQYFGPGTRLTVT.